The clone carrying this T cell receptor (beta chain) has only one observation. Its antigen is currently unknown. Looked up from germline, CDR1 is SGHDT and CDR2 is YYEEEE. The CDR3 totals 13 residues. V shed 4 bases and J shed 10 bases, with 12 bases lying between them. An overlapping HIV-1 Gag peptide pool stimulated these cells at approximately 0.91 ug/peptide/mL. Sorted nonresponding memory CD4+ T cells were CD40L-negative, CD69-negative, CD45RO-high. Undetectable plasma HIV-1 RNA below 50 copies/mL lasted at least 4 years. This sample stems from a study of persistence of HIV-infected CD4 T cells. Study-level information: Median time on suppressive ART was seven to eight years. General observations from the study: Antigen-responding cells were enriched for degenerate expanded CDR3beta sequences.

Sequencing used immunoSEQ version 4 in survey mode. Sequenced by immunoSEQ multiplex PCR; TCRdb stores in-frame clones only, minus some. The sample contains roughly 35,000 clones, approximately 78% of which appear only once. The chain couples TRBV5-6 to TRBJ1-6; D possibly corresponds to TRBD1 (5 bases). This specimen consisted of cultured CD4+ T cells from PBMCs, obtained from a patient who received antiretroviral therapy. The clonotype comes from an adult with HIV. The donor label of this sample is uncertain. The CDR3 protein is CASSPGRPSPLHF. CDR3 nucleotide sequence: TGTGCCAGCAGCCCGGGACGGCCCTCACCCCTCCACTTT.